Presented here are 32 T cell receptor beta chains from one specimen sequenced in a study of control samples from healthy donors and cancer patients. TCRdb's copy holds only in-frame clones and misses some; the assay was immunoSEQ multiplex PCR. Of about 150,000 clones listed, 80% to 95% are singletons. The sample consisted of blood. The source is a man younger than 30 in good health.

The chain links TRBV4-1 to TRBJ1-4; a possible D gene is TRBD1 (6 bases). The CDR3 is 16 amino acids. V dropped 3 bases and J dropped 8 bases, with 19 bases sitting between them. Per the germline V gene, CDR1 is MGHRA and CDR2 is YSYEKL. The CDR3 loop is CASSQITGTRGEKLFF. Here the CDR3 DNA reads TGCGCCAGCAGCCAGATTACCGGGACACGAGGGGAAAAACTGTTTTTT.

This chain links TRBV19 with TRBJ1-2, with TRBD1 matching over 9 bases. The germline CDR1 and CDR2 sequences are LNHDA and SQIVND (reference sequence). The CDR3 is 13 amino acids. The ends lost 10 bases at V and 3 bases at J; junction bases unmatched: 6. CDR3 loop: CATRDREYYGYTF. CDR3 nucleotide sequence: TGTGCCACTCGGGACAGGGAATACTATGGCTACACCTTC.

The gene calls are TRBV27 and TRBJ1-1; D unclear. Germline lookup yields CDR1 MNHEY and CDR2 SMNVEV (reference sequence). Trimming took off 11 bases at V and 1 base at J, with 8 bases between the two ends. The length of the CDR3 is 11 residues. The CDR3 reads CAAGGNTEAFF. For the CDR3, the DNA is TGTGCCGCCGGCGGGAACACTGAAGCTTTCTTT.

The CDR3 bases are TGTGCCACCAGCAGAGATGTGAACAGGGCGGACGAGCAGTACTTC. Encoded protein: CATSRDVNRADEQYF. This chain joins TRBV15 and TRBJ2-7; possible D gene TRBD1, 6 bases. V was pared by 0 bases and J by 5 bases, with 14 bases between. The CDR3 extends over 15 amino acids. Per the germline V gene, CDR1 is LNHNV and CDR2 is YYDKDF (reference sequence). Complete variable domain (other parts from reference TRBV15 and TRBJ2-7): DAMVIQNPRYQVTQFGKPVTLSCSQTLNHNVMYWYQQKSSQAPKLLFHYYDKDFNNEADTPDNFQSRRPNTSFCFLDIRSPGLGDTAMYLCATSRDVNRADEQYFGPGTRLTVT.

The chain combines TRBV7-9 with TRBJ2-7; 10 bases are a match to TRBD2. The CDR3 has 15 amino acids. The V segment lost 0 bases and the J segment 3 bases; nucleotides outside the gene matches: 2. Germline loops: CDR1 SEHNR, CDR2 FQNEAQ (reference sequence). CDR3 DNA sequence: TGTGCCAGCAGCTTAGCGCTAGCGGGAGACTACGAGCAGTACTTC. This sequence encodes CASSLALAGDYEQYF.

The chain combines TRBV6-6 with TRBJ2-7; 10 positions match TRBD1. With V trimmed by 0 bases and J by 5 bases, 7 bases remained unmatched. CDR3 length: 16 amino acids. CDR1 MNHNY and CDR2 SVGAGI come from the germline V gene (reference sequence). The CDR3 reads CASSYSRTGGSHEQYF. The DNA of the CDR3 is TGTGCCAGCAGTTACTCGAGGACAGGGGGTAGCCACGAGCAGTACTTC.

The chain is built from TRBV11-3 and TRBJ1-1, with 9 bases lining up with TRBD1. The germline CDR1 and CDR2 sequences are SGHNT and YENEEA. The ends lost 0 bases at V and 4 bases at J; junction bases unmatched: 6. This CDR3 contains 16 residues. The CDR3, as DNA: TGTGCCAGCAGCTTAGAGGGACAGGGCGGCACCACTGAAGCTTTCTTT. Translating it yields CASSLEGQGGTTEAFF.

This chain links TRBV19 with TRBJ1-2, with a possible D match to TRBD1 (6 bases). Trimming removed 6 bases at V and 0 bases at J, with 17 bases between. The CDR3 is made up of 16 amino acids. The V gene's germline CDR1 is LNHDA and CDR2 SQIVND (reference sequence). The CDR3 nucleotides read TGTGCCAGTAGCGGGACATTACATGCCGCTAACTATGGCTACACCTTC. This codes for CASSGTLHAANYGYTF.

This sequence joins TRBV27 and TRBJ2-1; 8 bases fit TRBD2. Looked up from germline, CDR1 is MNHEY and CDR2 is SMNVEV (reference sequence). CDR3 length: 18 amino acids. The J segment lost 7 bases and the V segment lost 3 bases, leaving 17 bases of the junction unmatched. CDR3 residues: CASSFYGRVAGGGNEQFF. DNA for the CDR3: TGTGCCAGCAGTTTTTATGGTCGAGTTGCGGGAGGTGGGAATGAGCAGTTCTTC.

The rearrangement uses TRBV2 and TRBJ1-4; D remains unclear. Germline-derived CDR1 and CDR2 are SNHLY and FYNNEI. The CDR3 length is 12 residues. Trimming pared 8 bases from V and 8 bases from J, leaving 12 bases between. The CDR3 spells CASHLDGEKLFF. The CDR3 DNA reads TGTGCCAGCCACCTTGACGGCGAAAAACTGTTTTTT.

This chain connects TRBV5-1 to TRBJ2-1; unclear D gene. The CDR3 has 14 amino acids. From germline, CDR1 is SGHRS and CDR2 YFSETQ. V was shortened by 2 bases and J by 4 bases, with 10 bases between the two germline ends. CDR3 in amino acids: CASSFHPGYNEQFF. DNA for the CDR3: TGCGCCAGCAGCTTTCATCCCGGTTACAATGAGCAGTTCTTC.

The chain has TRBV11-3 and TRBJ2-1, with D perhaps matching TRBD1 (5 bases). The ends were cut back, 2 bases at V and 9 bases at J, with 11 bases in the middle. Germline assignment: CDR1 SGHNT and CDR2 YENEEA. This CDR3 has 13 amino acids. The CDR3 protein is CASSLSWGGEQFF. The CDR3 DNA reads TGTGCCAGCAGCTTAAGTTGGGGCGGTGAGCAGTTCTTC.

This chain links TRBV6-5 with TRBJ2-1, with unresolved D. CDR3 length: 12 amino acids. V shed 4 bases and J shed 8 bases, with 9 bases lying between them. Germline V lookup: CDR1 MNHEY, CDR2 SVGAGI. The CDR3 region is CASSFGVDEQFF. In DNA form, the CDR3 reads TGTGCCAGCAGTTTTGGGGTTGATGAGCAGTTCTTC.

The V call is TRBV4-3, the J call TRBJ2-1; TRBD2 might be the D (6 bases). V was shortened by 3 bases and J by 10 bases, with 13 bases between the two germline ends. The germline V gene encodes CDR1 LGHNA and CDR2 YSLEER. The CDR3 has 13 amino acids. Here the CDR3 DNA reads TGCGCCAGCAGCCAGAGACTAGTAGACGAGCAGTTCTTC. This encodes CASSQRLVDEQFF.

The chain combines TRBV5-1 with TRBJ1-4; 12 nucleotides agree with TRBD1. V dropped 1 base and J dropped 8; count of bases not matched to a gene: 6. Looked up from germline, CDR1 is SGHRS and CDR2 is YFSETQ. The CDR3 extends over 16 amino acids. The CDR3 sequence: CASSLMGQGAQEKLFF. CDR3 coding DNA: TGCGCCAGCAGCTTGATGGGACAGGGGGCTCAGGAAAAACTGTTTTTT.

This chain's CDR3 is CASSLEAGAYTDTQYF. CDR3 sequence (DNA): TGCGCCAGCAGCCTAGAGGCGGGGGCCTACACAGATACGCAGTATTTT. V is TRBV4-1 and J is TRBJ2-3; a weak D match, TRBD2 (7 bases). V was shortened by 4 bases and J by 2 bases, with 16 bases between the two germline ends. The CDR3 has 16 residues. The V gene's germline CDR1 is MGHRA and CDR2 YSYEKL.

In this sample, this clone turned up a few times. This sequence joins TRBV7-2 and TRBJ1-2, with D perhaps TRBD1 (5 bases). Trimming left V 4 bases short and J 2 bases short, with 14 bases between. The CDR3 is 15 amino acids. Germline loops: CDR1 SGHTA, CDR2 FQGNSA. CDR3 sequence (DNA): TGTGCCAGCAGCTCAGACAGACTTTGGAACTATGGCTACACCTTC. Its translation: CASSSDRLWNYGYTF. The whole variable domain, remainder taken from reference TRBV7-2 and TRBJ1-2, is GAGVSQSPSNKVTEKGKDVELRCDPISGHTALYWYRQSLGQGLEFLIYFQGNSAPDKSGLPSDRFSAERTGGSVSTLTIQRTQQEDSAVYLCASSSDRLWNYGYTFGSGTRLTVV.

The chain carries TRBV9 and TRBJ2-7; 9 bases agree with TRBD2. Germline loops: CDR1 SGDLS, CDR2 YYNGEE. V shed 0 bases, J shed 1 base, and the junction held 5 bases outside the gene matches. This CDR3 has 16 residues. The CDR3 sequence: CASSVGATSGSYEQYF. CDR3 sequence (DNA): TGTGCCAGCAGCGTAGGTGCGACTAGCGGTTCCTACGAGCAGTACTTC.

The rearrangement uses TRBV4-2 and TRBJ1-3; tentative D call: TRBD1 (6 bases). The CDR3 spans 15 residues. The V gene's germline CDR1 is LGHNA and CDR2 YNFKEQ. The V and J ends lost 1 base and 1 base respectively, with 8 bases between them. CDR3 bases: TGTGCCAGCAGCCAAGGGCAGGGGTCTGGAAACACCATATATTTT. It translates to CASSQGQGSGNTIYF.

The chain is built from TRBV7-8 and TRBJ2-3; 7 bases are shared with TRBD2. This CDR3 contains 16 residues. The V gene end was trimmed by 1 base and the J gene end by 4 bases; junction bases not matched to a gene: 8. CDR1 and CDR2 from the germline V gene are SGHVS and FQNEAQ. The CDR3 spells CASSLDLGGGADTQYF. Here the CDR3 DNA reads TGTGCCAGCAGCTTAGATTTGGGTGGGGGGGCAGATACGCAGTATTTT.

The chain links TRBV5-6 to TRBJ1-3; tentatively, D is TRBD1 (6 bases). Germline loops: CDR1 SGHDT, CDR2 YYEEEE. Trimming stripped 0 bases from V and 8 bases from J, with 15 bases between. The CDR3 covers 15 residues. The CDR3 sequence is CASSLAHREEDTIYF. Here the CDR3 DNA reads TGTGCCAGCAGCTTGGCCCACAGGGAGGAAGACACCATATATTTT.

The chain links TRBV5-1 to TRBJ1-1; D not resolved. The V gene lost 1 base and the J gene lost 4 bases, with 23 bases spanning the gap. The CDR3 is made up of 18 amino acids. The germline V gene encodes CDR1 SGHRS and CDR2 YFSETQ. The CDR3 coding sequence is TGCGCCAGCAGCTTGAATCTACAGACTCCTCAGTTGGGCACTGAAGCTTTCTTT. This translates into CASSLNLQTPQLGTEAFF. The full variable domain, completed using reference TRBV5-1 and TRBJ1-1, is KAGVTQTPRYLIKTRGQQVTLSCSPISGHRSVSWYQQTPGQGLQFLFEYFSETQRNKGNFPGRFSGRQFSNSRSEMNVSTLELGDSALYLCASSLNLQTPQLGTEAFFGQGTRLTVV.

V and J are TRBV3-1 (or the pseudogene TRBV3-2) and TRBJ1-2; TRBD1 aligns across 7 bases. Losses at the gene ends were 4 bases for V and 2 bases for J; bases not matched to a gene: 4. CDR1 is LGHDT, CDR2 YNNKEL, per germline (reference sequence). The CDR3 loop spans 14 amino acids. The CDR3 sequence: CASSRQGRNYGYTF. CDR3 sequence (DNA): TGTGCCAGCAGCCGACAGGGTCGAAACTATGGCTACACCTTC.

The chain employs TRBV4-2 and TRBJ2-7; 12 bases are shared with TRBD2. Germline V gene lookup returns CDR1 LGHNA and CDR2 YNFKEQ. V was clipped by 1 base and J by 0 bases; unmatched bases: 4. The CDR3 loop spans 17 amino acids. CDR3 DNA sequence: TGTGCCAGCAGCCAAGTAGGACTAGCGGGAAGCTCCTACGAGCAGTACTTC. This gives the protein CASSQVGLAGSSYEQYF.

V gene TRBV19 combines with J gene TRBJ1-5, with 9 bases fitting TRBD1. Trimming removed 9 bases from V and 6 bases from J; junction bases left unmatched: 9. Per the germline V gene, CDR1 is LNHDA and CDR2 is SQIVND (reference sequence). This CDR3 has 14 amino acids. This CDR3 is CASRDREGSQPQHF. In DNA, the CDR3 is TGTGCCAGCAGGGACAGGGAAGGTAGTCAGCCCCAGCATTTT.

For the CDR3, the DNA is TGTGCCTGGAGCCGCGAAGCTGGGAATTCACCCCTCCACTTT. It is translated as CAWSREAGNSPLHF. V usage is TRBV30 and J usage is TRBJ1-6; no reliable D call. V lost 3 bases and J lost 7, with 13 bases in between. The germline V gene encodes CDR1 GTSNPN and CDR2 SVGIG (reference sequence). The CDR3 consists of 14 residues.

This chain links TRBV30 with TRBJ1-6, with 7 bases that match TRBD1. V lost 3 bases to trimming and J lost 8 bases; unmatched junction nucleotides: 4. Germline CDR1 and CDR2: GTSNPN and SVGIG (reference sequence). There are 13 residues in the CDR3. CDR3 sequence: CAWREQGYSPLHF. The CDR3 DNA reads TGTGCCTGGAGGGAACAGGGGTATTCACCCCTCCACTTT.

V is TRBV7-3 and J is TRBJ2-2, with D perhaps matching TRBD2 (6 bases). This CDR3 region has 15 residues. With 4 bases removed from V and 8 bases from J, the gap between germline ends came to 17 bases. Germline V gene lookup returns CDR1 SGHTA and CDR2 FQGTGA. The CDR3 here is CASSSAPGVPGELFF. CDR3 nucleotide sequence: TGTGCCAGCAGCTCCGCCCCGGGAGTACCAGGGGAGCTGTTTTTT.

V usage is TRBV9 and J usage is TRBJ2-7, with D possibly being TRBD1 or TRBD2 (5 bases each). The germline V gene has CDR1 SGDLS and CDR2 YYNGEE. With 3 bases removed from V and 6 bases from J, the gap between germline ends came to 13 bases. The CDR3 is 13 amino acids. This CDR3 reads CASSGEGLGEQYF. Here the CDR3 DNA reads TGTGCCAGCAGCGGCGAGGGGCTCGGCGAGCAGTACTTC.

This clone has a single count. The rearrangement links TRBV7-2 to TRBJ1-6; 7 positions agree with TRBD1. The CDR3 totals 16 residues. With V trimmed by 5 bases and J by 7 bases, 11 bases remained unmatched. Germline-derived CDR1 and CDR2 are SGHTA and FQGNSA. For the CDR3, the DNA is TGTGCCAGCAGCATATACAGGGGTCCGGAGAATTCACCCCTCCACTTT. Encoded protein: CASSIYRGPENSPLHF.

This rearrangement joins TRBV7-3 to TRBJ1-1; a possible D gene is TRBD1 (6 bases). The CDR3 totals 13 residues. CDR1 and CDR2 from the germline V gene are SGHTA and FQGTGA. V dropped 5 bases and J dropped 1 base, with 8 bases sitting between them. CDR3 coding DNA: TGTGCCAGCAGCATGACAGGGAACACTGAAGCTTTCTTT. Residues: CASSMTGNTEAFF. Full variable domain (missing parts from reference TRBV7-3 and TRBJ1-1): GAGVSQTPSNKVTEKGKYVELRCDPISGHTALYWYRQSLGQGPEFLIYFQGTGAADDSGLPNDRFFAVRPEGSVSTLKIQRTERGDSAVYLCASSMTGNTEAFFGQGTRLTVV.

CDR3 bases: TGTGCCAGCAGCCATCCTAGCTCCGGGGAGCTGTTTTTT. As protein: CASSHPSSGELFF. This rearrangement joins TRBV7-9 to TRBJ2-2, with D maybe TRBD2 (5 bases). Germline CDR1 is SEHNR and CDR2 is FQNEAQ (reference sequence). The V end was cut by 5 bases, the J end by 6 bases, with 10 bases between. This CDR3 spans 13 amino acids.